A single sample gave rise to the 5 T cell receptor beta chains below, sequenced in a study of blood T cell repertoires in COVID-19. Some clones are missing from TCRdb's copy, which holds only in-frame ones; the method was immunoSEQ multiplex PCR. This table has around 100,000 clones, about 88% appearing once. The sample taken for sequencing was peripheral blood. These receptors were taken from a middle-aged man with acute or convalescent COVID-19.

As for this clone: The sample carries other DNA sequences with the same CDR3. V gene TRBV6-5 combines with J gene TRBJ1-1; D remains ambiguous. The CDR3 extends over 11 amino acids. In germline, CDR1 is MNHEY, CDR2 SVGAGI. V lost 6 bases, J lost 4 bases, and 6 bases lay in between. This CDR3 reads CASRRGTEAFF. In DNA, the CDR3 is TGTGCCAGCAGACGGGGCACTGAAGCTTTCTTT.

This sequence joins TRBV7-3 and TRBJ1-4; TRBD1 agrees at 9 bases. This CDR3 spans 18 amino acids. Germline lookup yields CDR1 SGHTA and CDR2 FQGTGA. V lost 4 bases and J lost 3; bases outside the gene matches: 12. CDR3 sequence reads: CASSCGDRVAMANEKLFF. CDR3 bases: TGTGCCAGCAGCTGCGGGGACAGGGTTGCCATGGCTAATGAAAAACTGTTTTTT.

The chain is built from TRBV4-2 and TRBJ2-2; TRBD2 agrees at 7 bases. CDR3 length: 16 amino acids. The germline V gene encodes CDR1 LGHNA and CDR2 YNFKEQ. The junction had 8 bases not matched to a gene; V was cut back by 5 bases and J by 2 bases. CDR3 sequence (DNA): TGTGCCAGCAGCTCCTTGGGGACTAAAAACACCGGGGAGCTGTTTTTT. Its protein product is CASSSLGTKNTGELFF.

The rearrangement joins TRBV7-6 to TRBJ2-3, with 10 bases aligning to TRBD2. Germline V gene data show CDR1 as SGHVS and CDR2 as FNYEAQ. J was trimmed by 2 bases and V by 5 bases; bases with no gene match: 7. The CDR3 is 16 residues long. CDR3 nucleotide sequence: TGTGCCAGCAGCCTTCGGACTAGCGGCATCACAGATACGCAGTATTTT. It translates to CASSLRTSGITDTQYF.

This chain links TRBV2 with TRBJ2-5, with 9 bases matching TRBD1. V lost 6 bases to trimming and J lost 5 bases; unmatched junction nucleotides: 7. CDR1 SNHLY and CDR2 FYNNEI come from the germline V gene. This CDR3 has 14 residues. CDR3 sequence reads: CASSPTGGGETQYF. In DNA form, the CDR3 reads TGTGCCAGCAGCCCGACAGGGGGTGGGGAGACCCAGTACTTC.